A selection of T cell receptor beta chains follows, all from one sample in a study of Tregs in tolerant kidney transplant recipients. TCRdb's table, derived via immunoSEQ multiplex PCR, lists solely in-frame clones and lacks some. The repertoire holds about 66,000 clones, with roughly 92% as singletons. The specimen was CD8+ T cells from blood, collected before the transplant. The receptor set was obtained from a human donor who received a combined kidney and bone marrow transplant. The CDR3 runs from the conserved cysteine through the conserved F or W. A D gene is named only where the DNA matches it firmly. Size values are once, few and many counts, or a class for expanded clones, and some rows have none.

d_gene,abundance,v_gene,j_gene,CDR3nt,CDR3aa
NA,NA,TRBV27,TRBJ2-6,TGTGCCAGCAGTCCGGGGGCTGGGGCCAACGTCCTGACTTTC,CASSPGAGANVLTF
NA,NA,TRBV5-6,TRBJ1-2,TGTGCCAGCAGCTTGGGGCTACAGATCTATGGCTACACCTTC,CASSLGLQIYGYTF
NA,NA,TRBV13,TRBJ1-2,TGTGCCTGTTATAGGGCGGGCTATGTAGGCTACACCTTC,CACYRAGYVGYTF
TRBD1,NA,TRBV29-1,TRBJ2-1,TGCAGCGTTGTCTCGGACAGGGCGTACAATGAGCAGTTCTTC,CSVVSDRAYNEQFF
TRBD1,NA,TRBV6-6,TRBJ2-1,TGTGCCAGCGTCGGGACAGGAGGTTTCAATGAGCAGTTCTTC,CASVGTGGFNEQFF
NA,once,TRBV27,TRBJ2-7,TGTGCCAGCAGTTTATTTGGGACAAATCTCGAGCAGTACTTC,CASSLFGTNLEQYF
TRBD2,medium-sized,TRBV5-5,TRBJ2-7,TGTGCCAGCAGCTCCCCTGGCGGGAGCAACTACGAGCAGTACTTC,CASSSPGGSNYEQYF
NA,NA,TRBV15,TRBJ2-1,TGTGCCACCAGCAGAGATCGGGGGAATGAGCAGTTCTTC,CATSRDRGNEQFF
TRBD1,NA,TRBV2,TRBJ1-2,TGTGCCAGCATCCTCACAGGGGGCGCGGAGGGCTACACCTTC,CASILTGGAEGYTF
NA,few,TRBV27,TRBJ1-3,TGTGCCAGCAGTCCGGGACTCCTGAGCTCTGGAAACACCATATATTTT,CASSPGLLSSGNTIYF
NA,NA,TRBV4-3,TRBJ1-2,TGCGCCAGCAGCCAATCTTATACTGGGGGGTATGGCTACACCTTC,CASSQSYTGGYGYTF
TRBD1,NA,TRBV5-6,TRBJ1-2,TGTGCCAGCAGCCCTGGACAGGCGCGTTATGGCTACACCTTC,CASSPGQARYGYTF
NA,NA,TRBV7-2,TRBJ2-1,TGTGCCAGCAGCTTTCGGGTGGACAATGAGCAGTTCTTC,CASSFRVDNEQFF
NA,NA,TRBV2,TRBJ2-1,TGTGCCAGCAGTGTACGGGGTAGCTCCTACAATGAGCAGTTCTTC,CASSVRGSSYNEQFF
NA,once,TRBV27,TRBJ2-1,TGTGCCAGCAGTCGCTACAATGAGCAGTTCTTC,CASSRYNEQFF
NA,NA,TRBV7-6,TRBJ1-1,TGTGCCAGCAGCATTCAAGAGGGGAGGACTGAAGCTTTCTTT,CASSIQEGRTEAFF